This TCR beta chain was retrieved from a study of blood T cell repertoires in COVID-19. Across the whole study: T cells, B-cell-depleted T cells, or PBMCs provided the cDNA or gDNA that served as material.

TCRdb keeps only in-frame clones here, not all; method: immunoSEQ multiplex PCR. This table holds roughly 86,000 clones, approximately 80% found once. CDR1 LNHDA and CDR2 SQIVND come from the germline V gene (reference sequence). Trimming removed 2 bases from V and 0 bases from J, with 8 bases in between. This CDR3 comprises 14 residues. This clonotype originated in a man aged 50-60 years with acute or convalescent COVID-19. The genes are TRBV19 and TRBJ2-7, with TRBD2 as a possible D gene (6 bases). Sequenced material: peripheral blood. The CDR3 DNA reads TGTGCCAGTAGTATAAACGGGGGCTCCTACGAGCAGTACTTC. Amino acids: CASSINGGSYEQYF.